The 32 T cell receptor beta chains listed next were all sequenced from one sample in a study of blood T cells in healthy people across ages. Through a sample-barcoded 5' primer and a J-beta primer mix, a second PCR was run for roughly 6 to 11 cycles. TCRdb re-called the 5' RACE reads with MiXCR, one entry per CDR3 protein. The data contain about 970,000 distinct CDR3 sequences, 51% of them singletons. Sample: blood. These receptor sequences come from a woman aged 55-70 years in good health.

The chain carries TRBV28 and TRBJ2-5; 10 nucleotides align to TRBD2. Unmatched junction bases numbered 7, after V lost 2 bases and J lost 4 bases. This CDR3 is built from 16 residues. Germline V CDR1 and CDR2: MDHEN, SYDVKM. CDR3 bases: TGTGCCAGCAGTTTAGGGACTAGCGCGAAAACAGAGACCCAGTACTTC. It encodes CASSLGTSAKTETQYF.

The chain has TRBV20-1 and TRBJ2-1; 7 nucleotides line up with TRBD1. From germline, CDR1 is DFQATT and CDR2 SNEGSKA (reference sequence). J lost 4 bases, V lost 5 bases, and 8 bases had no gene match. The CDR3 contains 14 residues. This CDR3 is CSAGVPGQYNEQFF. CDR3 in DNA: TGCAGTGCTGGAGTACCGGGACAGTACAATGAGCAGTTCTTC.

The chain is built from TRBV11-2 and TRBJ1-3; D remains ambiguous. The CDR3 length is 14 residues. CDR1 and CDR2 from the germline V gene are SGHAT and FQNNGV. The V gene lost 1 base and the J gene lost 3 bases, with 7 bases spanning the gap. CDR3 nucleotides: TGTGCCAGCAGCTTAGGGGTTTATGGAAACACCATATATTTT. Translation gives CASSLGVYGNTIYF.

This clonotype was detected ten times or more. The V gene is TRBV29-1, the J gene TRBJ2-7, with a weak D call TRBD2 (5 bases). There are 13 residues in the CDR3. CDR1 SQVTM and CDR2 ANQGSEA come from the germline V gene. With 6 bases removed from V and 6 bases from J, the gap between germline ends came to 18 bases. This chain's CDR3 is CSVLFPGSGEQYF. The CDR3 region has the DNA TGCAGCGTATTGTTCCCGGGGTCTGGCGAGCAGTACTTC.

The chain is built from TRBV29-1 and TRBJ1-1, with a tentative D call TRBD1 (5 bases). CDR3 length equals 13 residues. The germline V gene has CDR1 SQVTM and CDR2 ANQGSEA. V was trimmed by 7 bases and J by 4 bases, leaving 16 bases between them. The CDR3 DNA is TGCAGCGCCCCTCGGGGACCGAGCACTGAAGCTTTCTTT. Translated, it gives CSAPRGPSTEAFF.

CDR3 DNA sequence: TGTGCCAGCAGCTTGGACAGGGGACTAGCGGGAGTAGATGAGCAGTACTTC. Translated: CASSLDRGLAGVDEQYF. This chain links TRBV13 with TRBJ2-5; 14 nucleotides line up with TRBD2. The CDR3 consists of 17 residues. Germline V gene sequence: CDR1 PRHDT, CDR2 FYEKMQ (reference sequence). V shed 3 bases and J 11 bases; nucleotides not matched to a gene: 14.

The table lists this clonotype with a count of one. The rearrangement joins TRBV5-1 to TRBJ1-1; the D gene is possibly TRBD1 (5 bases). The CDR3 contains 15 residues. Trimming took off 4 bases at V and 1 base at J, with 14 bases between the two ends. Germline lookup yields CDR1 SGHRS and CDR2 YFSETQ. CDR3 bases: TGCGCCAGCAGCCAGTACGGGACCGCGAACACTGAAGCTTTCTTT. Its translation: CASSQYGTANTEAFF.

This CDR3 reads CASRLAGGRRTQYF. CDR3 DNA: TGTGCCAGCCGACTAGCGGGAGGGCGGCGTACGCAGTATTTT. The chain couples TRBV27 to TRBJ2-3; 14 nucleotides agree with TRBD2. Germline CDR1 is MNHEY and CDR2 is SMNVEV (reference sequence). J gave up 8 bases and V 8 bases, and 6 bases lay outside the gene matches. There are 14 residues in the CDR3.

Written as DNA, the CDR3 is TGTGCCAGCAGCTGGGGACTAGCTATCAATGAGCAGTTCTTC. Amino acid sequence: CASSWGLAINEQFF. This chain links TRBV5-6 with TRBJ2-1, with 9 bases matching TRBD2. The CDR3 covers 14 residues. CDR1 is SGHDT and CDR2 is YYEEEE in the germline V gene. J was trimmed by 6 bases and V by 3 bases; bases with no gene match: 4.

The chain uses TRBV5-1 and TRBJ2-7, with 9 bases fitting TRBD2. The CDR3 loop spans 14 amino acids. The germline V gene has CDR1 SGHRS and CDR2 YFSETQ. V shed 4 bases, J shed 6 bases, and the junction held 8 bases outside the gene matches. The CDR3 sequence: CASSPRGSGSEQYF. CDR3 nucleotides: TGCGCCAGCAGCCCTCGGGGTAGCGGGAGCGAGCAGTACTTC.

For the CDR3, the DNA is TGTGCCAGCAGTTTATTAGCGGGAGAACTCACCGGGGAGCTGTTTTTT. Translating it yields CASSLLAGELTGELFF. This chain links TRBV28 with TRBJ2-2, with TRBD2 identical over 9 bases. In germline, CDR1 is MDHEN, CDR2 SYDVKM. V shed 1 base and J 4 bases; nucleotides not matched to a gene: 4. This CDR3 comprises 16 residues. Full variable domain (outside the CDR3, taken from reference TRBV28 and TRBJ2-2): DVKVTQSSRYLVKRTGEKVFLECVQDMDHENMFWYRQDPGLGLRLIYFSYDVKMKEKGDIPEGYSVSREKKERFSLILESASTNQTSMYLCASSLLAGELTGELFFGEGSRLTVL.

In its sample, this clonotype was seen a few times. The chain combines TRBV20-1 with TRBJ2-1, with 13 bases matching TRBD2. Trimming at V came to 3 bases and at J to 10 bases, leaving 9 bases not matched to a gene. CDR3 size: 15 residues. Germline values: CDR1 DFQATT, CDR2 SNEGSKA (reference sequence). The CDR3 is CSASLLAGGRDEQFF. DNA of the CDR3: TGCAGTGCTAGCCTACTAGCGGGAGGGCGAGACGAGCAGTTCTTC.

J is TRBJ1-1 and V is TRBV28, with TRBD1 identical over 7 bases. CDR3 length: 15 amino acids. Germline V gene sequence: CDR1 MDHEN, CDR2 SYDVKM. V trimming: 8 bases; J trimming: 5 bases; junction bases outside the gene matches: 14. The CDR3 nucleotides are TGTGCCAGCGCAACGGACAGGAAGGGGAAGACTGAAGCTTTCTTT. Translating gives CASATDRKGKTEAFF. Drawing the rest from reference TRBV28 and TRBJ1-1, the complete variable domain is DVKVTQSSRYLVKRTGEKVFLECVQDMDHENMFWYRQDPGLGLRLIYFSYDVKMKEKGDIPEGYSVSREKKERFSLILESASTNQTSMYLCASATDRKGKTEAFFGQGTRLTVV.

This clonotype was observed a few times. J is TRBJ2-1 and V is TRBV15; 7 nucleotides agree with TRBD2. This CDR3 has 13 residues. Looked up from germline, CDR1 is LNHNV and CDR2 is YYDKDF (reference sequence). The junction had 2 bases not matched to a gene; V was cut back by 5 bases and J by 4 bases. This chain's CDR3 is CATSRGLYNEQFF. CDR3 DNA sequence: TGTGCCACCAGCCGGGGACTATACAATGAGCAGTTCTTC.

This clonotype was counted only a few times. The chain couples TRBV6-1 to TRBJ2-3; 8 bases map to TRBD1. With V trimmed by 7 bases and J by 7 bases, 7 bases remained unmatched. Germline loops: CDR1 MNHNS, CDR2 SASEGT. This CDR3 comprises 13 residues. The CDR3 DNA follows: TGTGCCAGCACCGGACAGGGTCGAAATACGCAGTATTTT. Amino acids: CASTGQGRNTQYF.

A few counts support this clonotype. V usage is TRBV7-9 and J usage is TRBJ2-5; D perhaps matches TRBD1 (6 bases). CDR3 size: 15 residues. Germline V lookup: CDR1 SEHNR, CDR2 FQNEAQ (reference sequence). The V end lost 5 bases, the J end lost 5 bases, and 18 bases lay between the germline ends. CDR3 DNA sequence: TGTGCCAGCAGCCCAGTCCGACAGGCTGTGGAGACCCAGTACTTC. It encodes CASSPVRQAVETQYF.

This clonotype was found a few times. The rearrangement joins TRBV7-2 to TRBJ2-5; the D gene is possibly TRBD2 (5 bases). The germline gives CDR1 SGHTA, CDR2 FQGNSA. This CDR3 region has 14 residues. V lost 1 base, J lost 4 bases, and 10 bases lay in between. CDR3 amino acids: CASSLDTGRETQYF. In DNA form, the CDR3 reads TGTGCCAGCAGCTTAGATACGGGAAGAGAGACCCAGTACTTC. Using reference TRBV7-2 and TRBJ2-5 for the parts outside the CDR3, the full variable domain is GAGVSQSPSNKVTEKGKDVELRCDPISGHTALYWYRQSLGQGLEFLIYFQGNSAPDKSGLPSDRFSAERTGGSVSTLTIQRTQQEDSAVYLCASSLDTGRETQYFGPGTRLLVL.

The chain carries TRBV20-1 and TRBJ2-3; 9 bases fit TRBD2. The CDR3 loop spans 16 amino acids. Trimming took 0 bases from V and 2 from J; bases not matched to a gene: 6. Germline V gene data show CDR1 as DFQATT and CDR2 as SNEGSKA (reference sequence). The CDR3 DNA reads TGCAGTGCTAGAGATATGGTAGCGGGAGACACAGATACGCAGTATTTT. It is translated as CSARDMVAGDTDTQYF.

The rearrangement joins TRBV6-1 to TRBJ1-6; D not resolved. Germline V gene sequence: CDR1 MNHNS, CDR2 SASEGT. The CDR3 sequence is 13 residues long. Trimming left V 8 bases short and J 8 bases short, with 13 bases between. CDR3 DNA: TGTGCCAGCGCCCCGGACCCAGATTCACCCCTCCACTTT. Translating it yields CASAPDPDSPLHF.

The chain recombines TRBV28 with TRBJ2-7, with a possible D match to TRBD1 (6 bases). The CDR3 totals 13 residues. Trimming cost V 10 bases and J 0 bases, with 13 bases left between them. The germline V gene has CDR1 MDHEN and CDR2 SYDVKM. CDR3 sequence reads: CATFGTFSYEQYF. CDR3 bases: TGTGCCACCTTCGGGACATTCTCCTACGAGCAGTACTTC.

This clonotype was recorded a few times. CDR3 region: CSVEGPGEWEQYF. DNA for the CDR3: TGCAGCGTTGAGGGTCCGGGAGAGTGGGAGCAGTACTTC. The gene calls are TRBV29-1 and TRBJ2-7, with D tentatively TRBD2 (6 bases). Deletions cut 3 bases from V and 7 bases from J, with 16 bases between. This CDR3 is 13 amino acids long. Germline V gene lookup returns CDR1 SQVTM and CDR2 ANQGSEA.

The chain couples TRBV6-5 to TRBJ2-7; D may be TRBD2 (6 bases). Trimming cost V 6 bases and J 1 base, with 13 bases left between them. The CDR3 is 14 residues long. CDR1 is MNHEY and CDR2 is SVGAGI in the germline V gene. The CDR3 reads CASRQTTSSYEQYF. The CDR3 region has the DNA TGTGCCAGCAGACAAACGACTAGTTCCTACGAGCAGTACTTC.

The gene calls are TRBV6-2 or TRBV6-3 and TRBJ1-2; D gene unclear. V shed 5 bases and J shed 7 bases, with 8 bases lying between them. Germline V gives CDR1 MNHEY, CDR2 SVGEGT. This CDR3 is built from 11 residues. The CDR3 loop reads CASSPSSGYTF. The DNA for the CDR3 is TGTGCCAGCAGTCCATCCAGTGGCTACACCTTC.

V usage is TRBV5-1 and J usage is TRBJ2-1; 7 bases are shared with TRBD2. Germline V gives CDR1 SGHRS, CDR2 YFSETQ. J gave up 5 bases and V 3 bases, and 14 bases lay outside the gene matches. The CDR3 length is 17 residues. This CDR3 reads CASSSRLGTTHDNEQFF. In DNA form, the CDR3 reads TGCGCCAGCAGCTCGAGGTTAGGGACTACCCACGACAATGAGCAGTTCTTC.

The chain employs TRBV25-1 and TRBJ1-6; no clear D. CDR3 length: 9 residues. Per the germline V gene, CDR1 is MGHDK and CDR2 is SYGVNS. The CDR3 bases are TGTTTCCGGTTTTCACCCCTCCACTTT. It encodes CFRFSPLHF.

This clonotype was seen once. The chain uses TRBV20-1 and TRBJ2-7, with TRBD2 identical over 8 bases. V shed 3 bases, J shed 4 bases, and the junction held 8 bases outside the gene matches. CDR1 is DFQATT and CDR2 is SNEGSKA in the germline V gene (reference sequence). CDR3 length: 14 amino acids. As DNA, the CDR3 is TGCAGTGCTAGTCTGGCGGGAGGACTATACGAGCAGTACTTC. It specifies CSASLAGGLYEQYF.

CDR3 DNA: TGTGCCAGCAGCCAGGGGGCGAAAAATCAGCCCCAGCATTTT. Its protein product is CASSQGAKNQPQHF. V is TRBV3-1 and J is TRBJ1-5; a possible D gene is TRBD1 (6 bases). This CDR3 has 14 residues. Deletions cut 3 bases from V and 4 bases from J, with 10 bases between. Germline V lookup: CDR1 LGHDT, CDR2 YNNKEL (reference sequence). Full variable domain (outside the CDR3, taken from reference TRBV3-1 and TRBJ1-5): DTAVSQTPKYLVTQMGNDKSIKCEQNLGHDTMYWYKQDSKKFLKIMFSYNNKELIINETVPNRFSPKSPDKAHLNLHINSLELGDSAVYFCASSQGAKNQPQHFGDGTRLSIL.

This clonotype was detected a few times. The chain uses TRBV5-1 and TRBJ2-3; TRBD2 matches at 14 bases. This CDR3 comprises 18 residues. V was pared by 4 bases and J by 1 base, with 8 bases of the junction left unmatched. Germline V gives CDR1 SGHRS, CDR2 YFSETQ. CDR3 DNA sequence: TGCGCCAGCAGCCGGGGACTAGCGGGAGTACTTGGCACAGATACGCAGTATTTT. Translating gives CASSRGLAGVLGTDTQYF.

In its sample, this clonotype was seen a few times. This chain uses TRBV4-1 with TRBJ2-7, with D perhaps being TRBD1 or TRBD2 (5 bases each). CDR3 length: 12 residues. Trimming removed 3 bases at V and 12 bases at J, with 15 bases between. Germline CDR1 reads MGHRA; CDR2 reads YSYEKL. CDR3 sequence reads: CASSHPRDAAYF. Here the CDR3 DNA reads TGCGCCAGCAGCCACCCTAGGGACGCCGCGTACTTC.

This clonotype was counted at least ten times. The chain links TRBV18 to TRBJ1-6; D remains unclear. Germline CDR1 and CDR2: KGHSH and LQKENI. Trimming pared 6 bases from V and 0 bases from J, leaving 12 bases between. The CDR3 contains 16 residues. CDR3 DNA: TGTGCCAGCTCTCTCGGGTCCAGCTCCTATAATTCACCCCTCCACTTT. It specifies CASSLGSSSYNSPLHF.

This clonotype was observed a single time. This rearrangement joins TRBV28 to TRBJ1-4, with 7 bases identical to TRBD1. Germline CDR1 and CDR2: MDHEN and SYDVKM. The CDR3 is made up of 15 amino acids. After removal of 7 bases from V and 3 bases from J, the junction contained 8 bases not matched to a gene. The CDR3 nucleotides are TGTGCCAGCACCAAACAGGACAGGTCTAATGAAAAACTGTTTTTT. Translated, it gives CASTKQDRSNEKLFF.

This sequence joins TRBV27 and TRBJ2-3; D unclear. Trimming took 10 bases from V and 2 from J, leaving 28 bases between them. This CDR3 is 18 amino acids long. CDR1 is MNHEY, CDR2 SMNVEV, per germline (reference sequence). CDR3 sequence reads: CATQTLAFVNQHTDTQYF. The CDR3 DNA sequence: TGTGCCACACAAACTTTGGCCTTTGTGAACCAACACACAGATACGCAGTATTTT.